These T cell receptor beta chains were read from a single sample in a study of identical twins. Each CDR3 protein gets one entry after TCRdb re-called the 5' RACE reads with MiXCR. This sample yields about 220,000 distinct CDR3 sequences, of which 6.5% are seen a single time; roughly 14% belongs to the top ten. The data also belong to a second study, concerning T cells expressing NK-cell markers.

Input material: CD8+ T cells sorted from blood. The receptors originated from a woman younger than 35 in good health. Each CDR3 is given with its conserved first and last residue.

v_gene,j_gene,CDR3aa
TRBV7-6,TRBJ2-7,CASSLRAGAREQYF
TRBV7-2,TRBJ2-3,CASSLSRIGGSTDTQYF
TRBV11-3,TRBJ2-1,CASSLDLASGNEQFF
TRBV19,TRBJ2-1,CASSIRTRIDEQFF
TRBV9,TRBJ2-7,CASSVDGGWEQYF
TRBV7-9,TRBJ1-1,CASSLATGPRRAFF
TRBV12-3/TRBV12-4,TRBJ2-7,CASAGITYEQYF
TRBV9,TRBJ2-5,CASSAGQGVIETQYF
TRBV7-8,TRBJ2-1,CASSGAGGSLHNEQFF
TRBV4-3,TRBJ2-3,CASSQEPSGTDTQYF
TRBV27,TRBJ2-7,CASSPQGKGYEQYF
TRBV9,TRBJ2-2,CASSVALRRDNENGELFF
TRBV2,TRBJ2-7,CASSEIGGSAYEQYF
TRBV10-2,TRBJ2-3,CASRGDYSTDTQYF
TRBV7-6,TRBJ1-2,CASSDTGAGGYTF
TRBV12-3/TRBV12-4,TRBJ1-3,CASSLERVGGNTIYF
TRBV4-3,TRBJ1-1,CASSQSAGGTEAFF
TRBV20-1,TRBJ1-2,CSARSGAAYGYTF
TRBV2,TRBJ1-5,CASSGTYSNQPQHF
TRBV12-3/TRBV12-4,TRBJ2-1,CASTDLAGKGLLDEQFF
TRBV7-9,TRBJ2-3,CASSLDGEYQTDTQYF
TRBV7-9,TRBJ2-1,CASSSTEANEQFF
TRBV27,TRBJ2-1,CASSLVQANEQFF
TRBV6-1,TRBJ2-5,CAVQTSGGQETQYF
TRBV12-3/TRBV12-4,TRBJ2-3,CASRGPLDSTATQYF
TRBV29-1,TRBJ2-1,CSATSGDRNEQFF
TRBV29-1,TRBJ1-4,CSVGDSPSYEKLFF
TRBV27,TRBJ2-7,CASSETGQSYEQYF
TRBV7-9,TRBJ2-1,CASSLSLTKYNEQFF
TRBV20-1,TRBJ2-1,CSAPGGRNNEQFF